These 29 T cell receptor beta chains were sequenced from one sample in a study of technical replicates of blood from a few donors. The assay was immunoSEQ multiplex PCR, and TCRdb's table has in-frame clones only and misses some. This sample has about 94,000 clones; 96% occur once, and the top ten carry around 0.4%. Material for sequencing was T cells isolated from PBMCs. The origin of the receptors is a human donor in good health.

The rearrangement links TRBV14 to TRBJ2-1; a weak D match, TRBD1 (5 bases). The CDR3 is 13 amino acids. Trimming removed 4 bases at V and 5 bases at J, with 9 bases between. Germline CDR1 and CDR2: SGHDN and FVKESK. In nucleotides, the CDR3 is TGTGCCAGCAGCCTGGACATGAACAATGAGCAGTTCTTC. Translating it yields CASSLDMNNEQFF. Variable domain in full (rest from reference TRBV14 and TRBJ2-1): EAGVTQFPSHSVIEKGQTVTLRCDPISGHDNLYWYRRVMGKEIKFLLHFVKESKQDESGMPNNRFLAERTGGTYSTLKVQPAELEDSGVYFCASSLDMNNEQFFGPGTRLTVL.

The chain links TRBV10-3 to TRBJ1-4; D perhaps matches TRBD1 (5 bases). V gave up 4 bases and J gave up 7 bases, with 10 bases separating them. CDR1 and CDR2 from the germline V gene are ENHRY and SYGVKD. This CDR3 contains 13 residues. The CDR3 DNA reads as TGTGCCATCAGTGCGGGGGGTCGTGAAAAACTGTTTTTT. Its protein is CAISAGGREKLFF.

The V call is TRBV4-2, the J call TRBJ2-5; 9 positions match TRBD1. CDR3 length: 17 residues. Germline V gene lookup returns CDR1 LGHNA and CDR2 YNFKEQ. Losses at the gene ends were 1 base for V and 7 bases for J; bases not matched to a gene: 13. This CDR3 is CASSQGLGQGSVGTQYF. CDR3 in DNA: TGTGCCAGCAGCCAAGGGCTCGGACAGGGGTCTGTTGGGACCCAGTACTTC.

The chain carries TRBV10-3 and TRBJ2-1; 7 bases map to TRBD1. V gave up 2 bases and J gave up 1 base; unmatched junction bases: 2. CDR1 and CDR2 (germline): ENHRY, SYGVKD. The CDR3 extends over 15 amino acids. The CDR3 is CAISERTGSYNEQFF. The CDR3 bases are TGTGCCATCAGTGAGAGGACAGGTTCCTACAATGAGCAGTTCTTC.

The rearrangement joins TRBV5-1 to TRBJ2-3; 8 positions agree with TRBD2. The length of the CDR3 is 14 residues. J was trimmed by 5 bases and V by 4 bases; bases with no gene match: 6. CDR1 and CDR2 (germline): SGHRS, YFSETQ. CDR3 nucleotide sequence: TGCGCCAGCAGCCCGGGACTAGAGAAAGATACGCAGTATTTT. This translates into CASSPGLEKDTQYF.

The chain couples TRBV6-5 to TRBJ2-3; TRBD1 might be the D (5 bases). CDR3 length: 15 residues. Trimming left V 2 bases short and J 3 bases short, with 12 bases between. CDR1 is MNHEY, CDR2 SVGAGI, per germline. The CDR3 DNA follows: TGTGCCAGCAGTTACGGACACCGAAGGACAGATACGCAGTATTTT. Translating gives CASSYGHRRTDTQYF.

The chain combines TRBV5-6 with TRBJ1-3; D is ambiguous. V gave up 0 bases and J gave up 0 bases, with 7 bases separating them. Per the germline V gene, CDR1 is SGHDT and CDR2 is YYEEEE. The CDR3 is 15 residues long. CDR3 sequence reads: CASSLGIPSGNTIYF. CDR3 nucleotides: TGTGCCAGCAGCTTGGGTATCCCCTCTGGAAACACCATATATTTT.

The chain couples TRBV2 to TRBJ1-5, with D perhaps TRBD1 (5 bases). The CDR3 sequence is 14 residues long. V was clipped by 0 bases and J by 4 bases, with 7 bases between them. The germline gives CDR1 SNHLY, CDR2 FYNNEI. CDR3 loop: CASSEAGGNQPQHF. CDR3 bases: TGTGCCAGCAGTGAAGCCGGGGGGAATCAGCCCCAGCATTTT.

Here the CDR3 DNA reads TGTGCCAGCAGAGCACGGGACTCCTTATGGACCGGGGAGCTGTTTTTT. Amino acid sequence: CASRARDSLWTGELFF. The chain carries TRBV9 and TRBJ2-2; a possible D gene is TRBD2 (6 bases). The CDR3 is 16 residues long. The germline gives CDR1 SGDLS, CDR2 YYNGEE. V was trimmed by 5 bases and J by 5 bases, leaving 19 bases between them.

CDR3 in amino acids: CSVLEYEQYF. The CDR3 DNA is TGCAGCGTGCTAGAGTACGAGCAGTACTTC. This chain links TRBV29-1 with TRBJ2-7; D uncertain. V lost 6 bases and J lost 4, with 7 bases in between. The CDR3 is 10 residues long. Germline V gives CDR1 SQVTM, CDR2 ANQGSEA.

This chain's CDR3 is CASSRTGVPSYEQYF. DNA for the CDR3: TGTGCCAGCTCACGAACAGGGGTCCCCTCCTACGAGCAGTACTTC. The rearrangement links TRBV18 to TRBJ2-7; 7 nucleotides agree with TRBD1. Germline CDR1 and CDR2: KGHSH and LQKENI. Unmatched junction bases numbered 6, after V lost 4 bases and J lost 0 bases. The CDR3 runs 15 residues.

V and J are TRBV27 and TRBJ1-1; D call uncertain. Per germline, CDR1 MNHEY and CDR2 SMNVEV (reference sequence). CDR3 length: 13 amino acids. With 10 bases removed from V and 2 bases from J, the gap between germline ends came to 14 bases. The CDR3 sequence is CATQTMLNTEAFF. The CDR3 region has the DNA TGTGCCACCCAGACAATGTTAAACACTGAAGCTTTCTTT.

The chain links TRBV7-2 to TRBJ2-3; D might be TRBD2 (6 bases). V was pared by 5 bases and J by 2 bases, with 14 bases between. Germline loops: CDR1 SGHTA, CDR2 FQGNSA. The CDR3 sequence is 15 residues long. CDR3 coding DNA: TGTGCCAGCAGCCGCCCCGCGGGAACCACAGATACGCAGTATTTT. Translated, it gives CASSRPAGTTDTQYF.

The CDR3 loop reads CASRERAGLTDTQYF. The CDR3 nucleotides read TGTGCCAGCAGGGAAAGGGCGGGACTCACAGATACGCAGTATTTT. The chain joins TRBV6-1 to TRBJ2-3; tentative D call: TRBD2 (6 bases). Trimming shortened V by 6 bases and J by 2 bases, and 15 bases separated the two germline ends. Germline CDR1 MNHNS, CDR2 SASEGT. This CDR3 has 15 residues.

V and J are TRBV5-4 and TRBJ2-7; 11 nucleotides match TRBD2. This CDR3 is 14 amino acids long. Germline CDR1 and CDR2: SGHNT and YYREEE (reference sequence). V was clipped by 4 bases and J by 3 bases; unmatched bases: 3. The CDR3 region has the DNA TGTGCCAGCAGCCCCGGGACTAGCGGCTACGAGCAGTACTTC. Translated: CASSPGTSGYEQYF.

The chain is built from TRBV28 and TRBJ2-5; 11 bases match TRBD2. Germline V CDR1 and CDR2: MDHEN, SYDVKM. CDR3 size: 16 residues. With V trimmed by 5 bases and J by 2 bases, 7 bases remained unmatched. The CDR3: CASSPTSGGNQETQYF. The CDR3 nucleotides read TGTGCCAGCAGTCCTACTAGCGGGGGAAATCAAGAGACCCAGTACTTC.

This clone was counted once. The chain couples TRBV5-6 to TRBJ2-7; 11 positions match TRBD2. This CDR3 has 17 amino acids. The germline gives CDR1 SGHDT, CDR2 YYEEEE. Unmatched junction bases numbered 13, after V lost 3 bases and J lost 5 bases. CDR3 sequence reads: CASSSTKLAGELNEQYF. CDR3 DNA: TGTGCCAGCAGCTCTACAAAACTAGCGGGAGAGTTGAACGAGCAGTACTTC. The entire variable domain, with the rest obtained from reference TRBV5-6 and TRBJ2-7, is as follows: DAGVTQSPTHLIKTRGQQVTLRCSPKSGHDTVSWYQQALGQGPQFIFQYYEEEERQRGNFPDRFSGHQFPNYSSELNVNALLLGDSALYLCASSSTKLAGELNEQYFGPGTRLTVT.

The CDR3 DNA is TGTGCCAGCTCACCAACGGGGGACAGCTACAATGAGCAGTTCTTC. The encoded protein is CASSPTGDSYNEQFF. The chain employs TRBV18 and TRBJ2-1, with D perhaps matching TRBD1 (7 bases). The CDR3 totals 15 residues. V gave up 2 bases and J gave up 3 bases, with 11 bases separating them. The germline V gene encodes CDR1 KGHSH and CDR2 LQKENI. Using reference TRBV18 and TRBJ2-1 for the parts outside the CDR3, the full variable domain is NAGVMQNPRHLVRRRGQEARLRCSPMKGHSHVYWYRQLPEEGLKFMVYLQKENIIDESGMPKERFSAEFPKEGPSILRIQQVVRGDSAAYFCASSPTGDSYNEQFFGPGTRLTVL.

J is TRBJ1-2 and V is TRBV30; 7 bases are a match to TRBD1. This CDR3 is built from 16 residues. Germline-derived CDR1 and CDR2 are GTSNPN and SVGIG (reference sequence). The J segment lost 0 bases and the V segment lost 4 bases, leaving 11 bases of the junction unmatched. The CDR3 region is CAWIGTDFNSNYGYTF. The CDR3, as DNA: TGTGCCTGGATTGGGACAGACTTCAATTCTAACTATGGCTACACCTTC.

This clone has a single count. The chain employs TRBV11-2 and TRBJ2-7; tentative D call: TRBD2 (6 bases). CDR3 size: 14 residues. V lost 1 base and J 4 bases, leaving 11 bases between the germline ends. In germline, CDR1 is SGHAT, CDR2 FQNNGV. In DNA, the CDR3 is TGTGCCAGCAGCTTAGGGGACTCAAATTACGAGCAGTACTTC. It codes for CASSLGDSNYEQYF.

The chain is built from TRBV7-3 and TRBJ2-3, with 8 positions matching TRBD2. The CDR3 has 13 residues. Unmatched junction bases numbered 5, after V lost 6 bases and J lost 6 bases. CDR1 SGHTA and CDR2 FQGTGA come from the germline V gene. CDR3 DNA sequence: TGTGCCAGCAGTTTAGCGGGATCGGATACGCAGTATTTT. Translating it yields CASSLAGSDTQYF. Drawing the rest from reference TRBV7-3 and TRBJ2-3, the complete variable domain is GAGVSQTPSNKVTEKGKYVELRCDPISGHTALYWYRQSLGQGPEFLIYFQGTGAADDSGLPNDRFFAVRPEGSVSTLKIQRTERGDSAVYLCASSLAGSDTQYFGPGTRLTVL.

V is TRBV6-1 and J is TRBJ2-5; 9 bases match TRBD1. This CDR3 spans 15 amino acids. Germline V CDR1 and CDR2: MNHNS, SASEGT. After removal of 8 bases from V and 2 bases from J, the junction contained 9 bases not matched to a gene. The CDR3 spells CASSGTGSRQETQYF. CDR3 nucleotides: TGTGCCAGCTCCGGGACAGGGTCTCGGCAAGAGACCCAGTACTTC.

The chain couples TRBV27 to TRBJ1-2, with a possible D match to TRBD1 (6 bases). V lost 2 bases, J lost 5 bases, and 18 bases lay in between. CDR1 is MNHEY, CDR2 SMNVEV, per germline (reference sequence). The CDR3 is 16 residues long. The CDR3 is CASSLAQGPDIYGYTF. The CDR3 DNA is TGTGCCAGCAGTTTAGCCCAGGGGCCCGACATTTATGGCTACACCTTC.

The genes are TRBV7-8 and TRBJ1-3; D call uncertain. The germline V and J ends were trimmed by 5 bases and 4 bases, with 15 bases remaining between them. CDR1 is SGHVS, CDR2 FQNEAQ, per germline. The CDR3 sequence is 15 residues long. DNA of the CDR3: TGTGCCAGCAGCAAGACCATTGCGGAAGGAAACACCATATATTTT. It is translated as CASSKTIAEGNTIYF.

This clone was seen a single time. The rearrangement uses TRBV29-1 and TRBJ2-7, with a weak D call TRBD1 (5 bases). Germline V gene lookup returns CDR1 SQVTM and CDR2 ANQGSEA. The ends were cut back, 4 bases at V and 3 bases at J, with 7 bases in the middle. CDR3 length: 11 amino acids. For the CDR3, the DNA is TGCAGCGTTGCGCAGGGCTACGAGCAGTACTTC. Translation: CSVAQGYEQYF.

The CDR3 protein is CASSRSGSYYEQYF. DNA for the CDR3: TGTGCCAGCAGTAGAAGCGGGAGCTACTACGAGCAGTACTTC. The chain joins TRBV6-5 to TRBJ2-7; 8 bases align to TRBD2. The CDR3 spans 14 residues. Trimming removed 5 bases from V and 3 bases from J; junction bases left unmatched: 6. Germline loops: CDR1 MNHEY, CDR2 SVGAGI.

The genes are TRBV19 and TRBJ2-7; 12 positions match TRBD1. Germline CDR1 reads LNHDA; CDR2 reads SQIVND (reference sequence). The CDR3 consists of 17 residues. The J segment lost 4 bases and the V segment lost 4 bases, leaving 11 bases of the junction unmatched. This chain's CDR3 is CASSKGTGQGAIYEQYF. The CDR3 coding sequence is TGTGCCAGTAGTAAGGGCACGGGACAGGGGGCGATATACGAGCAGTACTTC.

The V call is TRBV27, the J call TRBJ2-7, with 8 bases aligning to TRBD1. CDR1 and CDR2 from the germline V gene are MNHEY and SMNVEV (reference sequence). There are 14 residues in the CDR3. Trimming cost V 0 bases and J 7 bases; bases outside gene matches: 5. CDR3 DNA: TGTGCCAGCAGTTTATCCAGGGGGCAGCGGGAGCAGTACTTC. Protein: CASSLSRGQREQYF.

The V gene is TRBV4-1, the J gene TRBJ2-1, with TRBD1 as a possible D gene (6 bases). Trimming pared 0 bases from V and 4 bases from J, leaving 10 bases between. The V gene's germline CDR1 is MGHRA and CDR2 YSYEKL. The CDR3 loop spans 15 amino acids. CDR3 region: CASSQERGRYNEQFF. The CDR3 DNA follows: TGCGCCAGCAGCCAAGAAAGGGGGAGATACAATGAGCAGTTCTTC.